This T cell receptor (beta chain) was documented in a study of PD-L1 blockade in urothelial cancer. Study-level information: The patients had undergone anywhere from 0 to 3 prior chemotherapy regimens. Blood analysis took place 3 weeks (second dose) and 6 weeks after treatment start. Study-wide results and caveats: Below-median TCR clonality that was measured in pretreatment blood predicted better survival.

Clones were sequenced by immunoSEQ multiplex PCR, and TCRdb holds only the in-frame ones, with some missing. The table records 45,000 to 50,000 clones, around 88% of them present only once. V lost 7 bases to trimming and J lost 9 bases, with 22 bases between them. Germline V gene lookup returns CDR1 MDHEN and CDR2 SYDVKM. The CDR3 contains 15 residues. Comment on this clone: No antigen is known for it.

The sample consisted of PBMCs, taken around atezolizumab (anti-PD-L1) treatment. The sequence came from an elderly man with urothelial cancer. This sequence joins TRBV28 and TRBJ1-5; D is unclear. CDR3 nucleotide sequence: TGTGCCAGCACCGTGGAGAATCTCGTACCGGGGCCCCAGCATTTT. This gives the protein CASTVENLVPGPQHF.